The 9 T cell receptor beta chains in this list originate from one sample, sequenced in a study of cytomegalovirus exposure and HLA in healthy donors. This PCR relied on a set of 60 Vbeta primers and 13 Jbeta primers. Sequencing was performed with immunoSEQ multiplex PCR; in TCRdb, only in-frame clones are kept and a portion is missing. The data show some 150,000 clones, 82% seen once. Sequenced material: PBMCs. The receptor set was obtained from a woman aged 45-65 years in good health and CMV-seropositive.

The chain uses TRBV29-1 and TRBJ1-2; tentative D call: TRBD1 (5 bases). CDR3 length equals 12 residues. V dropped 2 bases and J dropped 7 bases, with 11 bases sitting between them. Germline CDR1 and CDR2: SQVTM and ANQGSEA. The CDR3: CSVERGGFGYTF. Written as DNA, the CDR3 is TGCAGCGTTGAACGGGGGGGGTTTGGCTACACCTTC. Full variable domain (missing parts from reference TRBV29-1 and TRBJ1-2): SAVISQKPSRDICQRGTSLTIQCQVDSQVTMMFWYRQQPGQSLTLIATANQGSEATYESGFVIDKFPISRPNLTFSTLTVSNMSPEDSSIYLCSVERGGFGYTFGSGTRLTVV.

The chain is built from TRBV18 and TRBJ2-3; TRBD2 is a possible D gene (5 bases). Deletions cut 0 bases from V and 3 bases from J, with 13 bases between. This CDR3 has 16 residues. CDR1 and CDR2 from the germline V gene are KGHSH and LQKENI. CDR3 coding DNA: TGTGCCAGCTCACCACCTTTCCTATCGGGGACAGATACGCAGTATTTT. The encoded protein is CASSPPFLSGTDTQYF.

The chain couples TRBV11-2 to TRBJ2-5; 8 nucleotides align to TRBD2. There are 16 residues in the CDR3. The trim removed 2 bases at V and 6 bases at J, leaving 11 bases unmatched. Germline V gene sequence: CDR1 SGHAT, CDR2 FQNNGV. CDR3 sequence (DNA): TGTGCCAGCAGCTTAAGAGGGGGGACTAGTTTCCAGACCCAGTACTTC. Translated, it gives CASSLRGGTSFQTQYF. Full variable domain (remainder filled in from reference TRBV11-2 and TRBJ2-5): EAGVAQSPRYKIIEKRQSVAFWCNPISGHATLYWYQQILGQGPKLLIQFQNNGVVDDSQLPKDRFSAERLKGVDSTLKIQPAKLEDSAVYLCASSLRGGTSFQTQYFGPGTRLLVL.

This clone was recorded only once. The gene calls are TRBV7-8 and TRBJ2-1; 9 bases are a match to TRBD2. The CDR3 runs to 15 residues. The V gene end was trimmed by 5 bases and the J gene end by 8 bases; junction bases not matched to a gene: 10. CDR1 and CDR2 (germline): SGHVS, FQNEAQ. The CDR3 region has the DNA TGTGCCAGCAGCCCCCGGACTAGCGAATACTATGAGCAGTTCTTC. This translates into CASSPRTSEYYEQFF.

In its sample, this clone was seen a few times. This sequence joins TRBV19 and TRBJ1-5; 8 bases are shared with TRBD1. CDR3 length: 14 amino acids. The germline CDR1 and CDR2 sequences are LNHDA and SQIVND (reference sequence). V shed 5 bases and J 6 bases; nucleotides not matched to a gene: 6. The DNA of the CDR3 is TGTGCCAGTAGTGTAAACAGGGGGGGTCAGCCCCAGCATTTT. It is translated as CASSVNRGGQPQHF.

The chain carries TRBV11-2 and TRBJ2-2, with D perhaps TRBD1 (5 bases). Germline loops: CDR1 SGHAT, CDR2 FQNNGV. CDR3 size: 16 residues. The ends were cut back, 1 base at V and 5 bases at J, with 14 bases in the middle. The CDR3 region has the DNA TGTGCCAGCAGCTTAGCTAGGGGAACTCATACCGGGGAGCTGTTTTTT. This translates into CASSLARGTHTGELFF.

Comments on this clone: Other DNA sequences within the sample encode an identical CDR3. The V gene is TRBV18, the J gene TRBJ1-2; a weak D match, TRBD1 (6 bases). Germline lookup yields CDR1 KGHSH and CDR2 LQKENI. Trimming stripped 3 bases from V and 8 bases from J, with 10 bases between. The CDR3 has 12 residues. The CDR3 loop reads CASSPPQGGYTF. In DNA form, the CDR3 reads TGTGCCAGCTCACCTCCACAGGGAGGCTACACCTTC.

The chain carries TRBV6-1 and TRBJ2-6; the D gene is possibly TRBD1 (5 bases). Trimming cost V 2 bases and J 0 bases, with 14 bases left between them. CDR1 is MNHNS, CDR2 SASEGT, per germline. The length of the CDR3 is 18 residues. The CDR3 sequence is CASSELGRRLSGANVLTF. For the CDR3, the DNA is TGTGCCAGCAGTGAACTGGGGCGGAGACTCTCTGGGGCCAACGTCCTGACTTTC.

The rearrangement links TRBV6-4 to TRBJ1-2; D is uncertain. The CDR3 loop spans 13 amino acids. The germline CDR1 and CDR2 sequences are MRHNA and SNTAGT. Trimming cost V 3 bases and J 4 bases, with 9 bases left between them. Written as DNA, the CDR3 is TGTGCCAGCAGTGAACAGTATGGCTATGGCTACACCTTC. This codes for CASSEQYGYGYTF.